This T cell receptor (beta chain) was profiled in a study of T cells in Graves' hyperthyroidism and ophthalmopathy. Study-wide points: Blood also held most thyroid clonotypes expanded beyond 0.001. The model's output predicted ophthalmopathy at a median of roughly 6.9 months prior to onset. Separation of ophthalmopathy from stable hyperthyroidism was achieved by a 13 V-J model.

Ophthalmopathy cases scored 3 or more on the Clinical Activity Score and 4 or more on NOSPECS grade, with duration below 3 months. V was clipped by 2 bases and J by 0 bases, with 23 bases between them. This CDR3 spans 20 amino acids. The V gene's germline CDR1 is MNHNS and CDR2 SASEGT. This clonotype came up many times. Its cognate antigen is unknown. RNA transcripts provided the source from which TCR beta CDR3 regions were amplified. The primer set for the first-round RT-PCR of the TCR CDR3 was HTBI. TCRdb used MiXCR to reprocess the multiplex PCR reads, holding one entry per CDR3 protein. The repertoire has 300,000 to 500,000 distinct CDR3 sequences, about 14% of them found once; the top ten carry around 27%.

This receptor was identified in a man between 45 and 60 years old with Graves' ophthalmopathy. Sequenced sample: blood. This chain links TRBV6-1 with TRBJ2-1; the D gene is possibly TRBD2 (5 bases). Written as DNA, the CDR3 is TGTGCCAGCAGTGAACAGTTAGCGACCTACCAACTATTCTCCTACAATGAGCAGTTCTTC. Translated: CASSEQLATYQLFSYNEQFF.